This entry lists 10 T cell receptor beta chains sequenced from one sample in a study of blood T cell repertoires in COVID-19. Using immunoSEQ multiplex PCR, the repertoire was profiled, and TCRdb retains in-frame clones only, with some absent. The sample consists of 200,000 to 250,000 clones, 65% to 85% of them appearing once. Specimen: peripheral blood. The receptors derive from a human donor in a cohort sampled during active COVID-19.

As regards this clone: The same CDR3 arises from other DNA sequences in this sample as well. The chain combines TRBV5-1 with TRBJ2-2, with 7 bases lining up with TRBD1. CDR1 is SGHRS and CDR2 is YFSETQ in the germline V gene. The junction had 0 bases not matched to a gene; V was cut back by 0 bases and J by 1 base. The CDR3 spans 15 residues. CDR3 sequence reads: CASSLGTGNTGELFF. The DNA for the CDR3 is TGCGCCAGCAGCTTGGGGACAGGGAACACCGGGGAGCTGTTTTTT.

The genes are TRBV10-3 and TRBJ2-3; 14 positions match TRBD2. The CDR3 is made up of 18 amino acids. The V and J ends lost 0 bases and 2 bases, in that order; junction bases with no gene match: 4. Germline assignment: CDR1 ENHRY and CDR2 SYGVKD. This chain's CDR3 is CAISESRLAGGNTDTQYF. The CDR3 DNA sequence: TGTGCCATCAGTGAGTCGCGACTAGCGGGAGGGAACACAGATACGCAGTATTTT.

This chain links TRBV19 with TRBJ2-3; 7 nucleotides agree with TRBD2. The germline gives CDR1 LNHDA, CDR2 SQIVND (reference sequence). CDR3 length: 16 amino acids. The V gene end was trimmed by 8 bases and the J gene end by 5 bases; junction bases not matched to a gene: 16. The CDR3, as DNA: TGTGCCAGTGCTAGAAGGGGAGGGGACTCGCAAGATACGCAGTATTTT. This translates into CASARRGGDSQDTQYF.

V and J are TRBV5-1 and TRBJ1-3; D call uncertain. The CDR3 is made up of 13 amino acids. The germline V gene has CDR1 SGHRS and CDR2 YFSETQ. Trimming took off 4 bases at V and 0 bases at J, with 5 bases between the two ends. CDR3 in amino acids: CASSPPSGNTIYF. The CDR3 region has the DNA TGCGCCAGCAGCCCTCCCTCTGGAAACACCATATATTTT.

This rearrangement joins TRBV4-2 to TRBJ1-1; 7 positions match TRBD1. V shed 7 bases, J shed 10 bases, and the junction held 12 bases outside the gene matches. The germline CDR1 and CDR2 sequences are LGHNA and YNFKEQ. This CDR3 contains 13 residues. The chain's CDR3 is CASTRTDRDGAFF. The CDR3 bases are TGTGCCAGCACCCGGACCGACAGGGATGGAGCTTTCTTT.

The rearrangement joins TRBV5-6 to TRBJ1-1, with TRBD1 identical over 8 bases. V gave up 2 bases and J gave up 4 bases; unmatched junction bases: 7. CDR1 SGHDT and CDR2 YYEEEE come from the germline V gene. The CDR3 is 15 residues long. CDR3 bases: TGTGCCAGCAGCTTTTACCAGGGGGCGAGCACTGAAGCTTTCTTT. It is translated as CASSFYQGASTEAFF.

This clone has only a few counts. The chain recombines TRBV2 with TRBJ1-6; tentatively, D is TRBD1 (5 bases). This CDR3 spans 13 amino acids. Germline CDR1 is SNHLY and CDR2 is FYNNEI. V lost 3 bases and J 8 bases, leaving 8 bases between the germline ends. CDR3 region: CASSDGRDSPLHF. In DNA form, the CDR3 reads TGTGCCAGCAGTGACGGCAGGGATTCACCCCTCCACTTT.

The V and J genes are TRBV28 and TRBJ2-7, with D uncertain. The CDR3 runs to 11 residues. Germline lookup yields CDR1 MDHEN and CDR2 SYDVKM. Deletions cut 5 bases from V and 5 bases from J, with 7 bases between. CDR3 protein: CASSPRNEQYF. Here the CDR3 DNA reads TGTGCCAGCAGTCCCAGGAACGAGCAGTACTTC.

The V gene is TRBV19, the J gene TRBJ1-1; D is undetermined. The CDR3 length is 12 residues. Looked up from germline, CDR1 is LNHDA and CDR2 is SQIVND (reference sequence). The V gene lost 9 bases and the J gene lost 6 bases, with 14 bases spanning the gap. CDR3: CASNSRLAEAFF. CDR3 DNA: TGTGCCAGCAACAGCAGGCTGGCTGAAGCTTTCTTT.

CDR3 sequence (DNA): TGCGCCAGCAGCCAGGAAGGGGGCCCGACGAACACCATATATTTT. This translates into CASSQEGGPTNTIYF. This chain joins TRBV4-1 and TRBJ1-3, with 7 nucleotides matching TRBD1. The length of the CDR3 is 15 residues. The germline CDR1 and CDR2 sequences are MGHRA and YSYEKL. V lost 3 bases and J lost 7; bases outside the gene matches: 9.